This T cell receptor (beta chain) was found in a study of CD8 T cells in Susac syndrome. A quantity of roughly 0.5 to 1 ug RNA underwent reverse transcription using random hexamers. TCRdb analysed the immunoSEQ multiplex PCR reads with MiXCR anew, one entry per CDR3 protein. The table has under 300,000 distinct CDR3 sequences, 90% to 97% seen once; the top ten hold about 0.094%. The CDR3 covers 18 residues. The germline V gene has CDR1 DFQATT and CDR2 SNEGSKA (reference sequence). The V and J ends lost 5 bases and 0 bases respectively, with 23 bases between them. General study results and limits: By the study's own acknowledgment, its TCR sequencing and HLA analysis included relatively few individuals.

A note on this clonotype: Its antigen is currently unknown.

Sequenced: CD4+ T cells from PBMCs. This chain uses TRBV20-1 with TRBJ2-1; perhaps TRBD1 as D (6 bases). This TCR was recovered from a human donor with Susac syndrome. The CDR3 sequence is CSAPGGAGLKYSYNEQFF. The CDR3 coding sequence is TGCAGTGCTCCTGGGGGCGCAGGGTTAAAATACTCCTACAATGAGCAGTTCTTC.